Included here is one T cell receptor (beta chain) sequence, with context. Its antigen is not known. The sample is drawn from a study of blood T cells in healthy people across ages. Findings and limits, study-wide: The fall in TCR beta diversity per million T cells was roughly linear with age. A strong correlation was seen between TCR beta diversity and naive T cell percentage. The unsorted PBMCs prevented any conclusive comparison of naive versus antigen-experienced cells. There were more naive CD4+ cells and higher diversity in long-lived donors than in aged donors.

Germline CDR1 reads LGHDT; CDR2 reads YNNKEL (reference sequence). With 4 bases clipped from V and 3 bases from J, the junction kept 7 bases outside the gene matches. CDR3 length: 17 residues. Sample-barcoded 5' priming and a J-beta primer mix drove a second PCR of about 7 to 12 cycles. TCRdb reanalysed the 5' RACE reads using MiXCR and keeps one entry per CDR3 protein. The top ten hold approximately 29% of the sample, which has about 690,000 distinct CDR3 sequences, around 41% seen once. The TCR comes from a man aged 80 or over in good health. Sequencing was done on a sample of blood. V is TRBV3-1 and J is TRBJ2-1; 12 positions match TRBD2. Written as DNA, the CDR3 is TGTGCCAGCAGCCGAGGGAAGGGACTAGCGGGCTACAATGAGCAGTTCTTC. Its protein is CASSRGKGLAGYNEQFF.